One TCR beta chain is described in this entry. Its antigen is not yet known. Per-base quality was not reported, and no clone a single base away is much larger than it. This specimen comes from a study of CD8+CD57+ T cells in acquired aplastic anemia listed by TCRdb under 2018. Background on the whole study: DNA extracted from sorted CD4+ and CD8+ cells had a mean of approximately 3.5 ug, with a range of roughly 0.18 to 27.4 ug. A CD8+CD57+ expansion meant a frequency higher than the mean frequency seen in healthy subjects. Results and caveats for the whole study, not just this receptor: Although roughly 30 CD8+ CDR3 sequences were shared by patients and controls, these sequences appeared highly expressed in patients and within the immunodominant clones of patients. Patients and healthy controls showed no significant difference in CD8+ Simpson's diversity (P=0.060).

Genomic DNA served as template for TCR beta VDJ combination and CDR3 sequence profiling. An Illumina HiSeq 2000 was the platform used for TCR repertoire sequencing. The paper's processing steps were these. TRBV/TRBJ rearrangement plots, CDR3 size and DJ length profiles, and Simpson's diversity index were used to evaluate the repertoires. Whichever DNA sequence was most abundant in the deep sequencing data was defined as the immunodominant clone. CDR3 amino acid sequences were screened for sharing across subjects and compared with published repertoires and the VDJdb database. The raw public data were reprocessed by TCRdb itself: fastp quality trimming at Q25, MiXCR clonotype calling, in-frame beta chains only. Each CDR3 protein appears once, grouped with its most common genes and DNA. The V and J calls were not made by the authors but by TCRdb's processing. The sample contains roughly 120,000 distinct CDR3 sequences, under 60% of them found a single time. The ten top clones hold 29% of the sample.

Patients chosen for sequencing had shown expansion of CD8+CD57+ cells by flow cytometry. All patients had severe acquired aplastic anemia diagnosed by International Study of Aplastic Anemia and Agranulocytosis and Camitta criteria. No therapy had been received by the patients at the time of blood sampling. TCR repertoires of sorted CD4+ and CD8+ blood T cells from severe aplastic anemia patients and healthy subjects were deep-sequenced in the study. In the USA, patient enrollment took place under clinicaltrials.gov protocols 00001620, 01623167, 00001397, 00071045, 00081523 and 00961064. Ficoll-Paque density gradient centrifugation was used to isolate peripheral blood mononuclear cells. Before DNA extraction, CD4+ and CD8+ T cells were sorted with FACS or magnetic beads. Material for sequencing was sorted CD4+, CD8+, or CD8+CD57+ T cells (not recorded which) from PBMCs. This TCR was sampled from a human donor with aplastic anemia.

The DNA sequence is as follows: TGTGCCAGTAGCTTAAGTGGCTCTGGTACGCAGTATTTT. It encodes CASSLSGSGTQYF. The rearrangement combines TRBV19 with TRBJ2-3; the D gene lacks a confident call. Inclusive of the bounding cysteine and phenylalanine, the CDR3 is 13 residues long. Here the CDR3 DNA is all that survives: 39 bases in frame from base 1. Reading the germline V gene (reference sequence) gives CDR1 LNHDA and CDR2 SQIVND. Trimming at the junction amounts to 6 bases on V and 8 bases on J, and the germline ends lie 15 bases apart.